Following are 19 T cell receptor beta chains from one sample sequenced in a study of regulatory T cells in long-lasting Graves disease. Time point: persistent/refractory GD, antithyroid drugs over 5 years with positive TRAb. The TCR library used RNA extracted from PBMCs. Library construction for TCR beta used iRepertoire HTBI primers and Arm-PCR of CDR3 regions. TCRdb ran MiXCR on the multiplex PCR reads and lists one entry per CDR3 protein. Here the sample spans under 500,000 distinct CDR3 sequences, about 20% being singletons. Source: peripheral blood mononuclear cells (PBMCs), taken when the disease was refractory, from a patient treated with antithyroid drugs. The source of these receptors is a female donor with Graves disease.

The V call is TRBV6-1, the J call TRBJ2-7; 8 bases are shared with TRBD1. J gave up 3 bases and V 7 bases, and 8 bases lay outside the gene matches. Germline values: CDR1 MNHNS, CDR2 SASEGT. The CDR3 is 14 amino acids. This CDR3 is CASTVTGTGYEQYF. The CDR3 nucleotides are TGTGCCAGCACTGTGACCGGGACAGGCTACGAGCAGTACTTC.

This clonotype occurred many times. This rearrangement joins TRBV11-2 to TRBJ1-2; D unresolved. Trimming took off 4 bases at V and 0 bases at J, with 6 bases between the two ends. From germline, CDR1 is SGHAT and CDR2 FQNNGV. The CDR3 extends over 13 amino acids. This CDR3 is CASSSRTNYGYTF. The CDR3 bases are TGTGCCAGCAGCTCCAGGACTAACTATGGCTACACCTTC.

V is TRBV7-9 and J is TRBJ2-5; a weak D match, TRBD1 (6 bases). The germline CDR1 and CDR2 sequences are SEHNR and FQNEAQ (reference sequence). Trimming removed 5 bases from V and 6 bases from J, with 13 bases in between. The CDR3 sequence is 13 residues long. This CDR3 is CASSDQQGQTQYF. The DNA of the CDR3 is TGTGCCAGCAGCGACCAACAGGGCCAGACCCAGTACTTC.

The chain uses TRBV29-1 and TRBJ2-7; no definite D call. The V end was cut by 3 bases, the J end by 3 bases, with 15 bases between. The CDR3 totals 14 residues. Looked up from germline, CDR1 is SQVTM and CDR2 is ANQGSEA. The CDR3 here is CSVDRRGANYEQYF. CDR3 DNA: TGCAGCGTTGACCGCAGAGGCGCCAACTACGAGCAGTACTTC.

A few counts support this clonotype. The chain's CDR3 is CASSWTGVNTGELFF. The CDR3 DNA reads as TGCGCCAGCAGCTGGACGGGGGTGAACACCGGGGAGCTGTTTTTT. The V gene is TRBV5-1, the J gene TRBJ2-2, with D perhaps TRBD2 (6 bases). This CDR3 spans 15 amino acids. With 3 bases removed from V and 1 base from J, the gap between germline ends came to 10 bases. The germline V gene has CDR1 SGHRS and CDR2 YFSETQ. The variable domain in full, with the rest retrieved from reference TRBV5-1 and TRBJ2-2, is KAGVTQTPRYLIKTRGQQVTLSCSPISGHRSVSWYQQTPGQGLQFLFEYFSETQRNKGNFPGRFSGRQFSNSRSEMNVSTLELGDSALYLCASSWTGVNTGELFFGEGSRLTVL.

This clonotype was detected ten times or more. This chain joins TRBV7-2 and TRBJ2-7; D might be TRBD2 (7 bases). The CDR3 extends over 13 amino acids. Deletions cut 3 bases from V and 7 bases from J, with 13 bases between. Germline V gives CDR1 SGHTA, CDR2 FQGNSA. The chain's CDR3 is CASSFGGPREQYF. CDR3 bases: TGTGCCAGCAGCTTCGGGGGGCCGCGGGAGCAGTACTTC.

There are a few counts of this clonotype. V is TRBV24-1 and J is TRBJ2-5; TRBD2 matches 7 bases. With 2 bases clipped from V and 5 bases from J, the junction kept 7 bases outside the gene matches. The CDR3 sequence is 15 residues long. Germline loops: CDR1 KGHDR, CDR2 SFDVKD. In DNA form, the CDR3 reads TGTGCCACCAGTGATTCCGGACTAGTTGGGGAGACCCAGTACTTC. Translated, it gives CATSDSGLVGETQYF.

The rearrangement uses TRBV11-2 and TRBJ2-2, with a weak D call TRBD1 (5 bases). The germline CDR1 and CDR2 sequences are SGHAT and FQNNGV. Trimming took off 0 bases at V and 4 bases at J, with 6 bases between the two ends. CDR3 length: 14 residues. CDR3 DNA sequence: TGTGCCAGCAGCTTAGAGGGGCCCACCGGGGAGCTGTTTTTT. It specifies CASSLEGPTGELFF.

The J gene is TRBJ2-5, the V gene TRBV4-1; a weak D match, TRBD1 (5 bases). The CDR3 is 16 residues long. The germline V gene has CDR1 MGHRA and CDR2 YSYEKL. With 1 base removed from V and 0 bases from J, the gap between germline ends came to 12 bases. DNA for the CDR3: TGCGCCAGCAGCCAAGCCGGAACGGACAACCAAGAGACCCAGTACTTC. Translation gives CASSQAGTDNQETQYF.

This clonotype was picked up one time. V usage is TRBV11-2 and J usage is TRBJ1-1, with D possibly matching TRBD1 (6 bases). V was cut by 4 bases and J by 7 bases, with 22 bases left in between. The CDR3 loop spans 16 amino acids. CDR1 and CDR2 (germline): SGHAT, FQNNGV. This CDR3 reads CASSSGGPRWQSEAFF. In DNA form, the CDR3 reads TGTGCCAGCAGCTCCGGGGGGCCTCGTTGGCAGAGTGAAGCTTTCTTT.

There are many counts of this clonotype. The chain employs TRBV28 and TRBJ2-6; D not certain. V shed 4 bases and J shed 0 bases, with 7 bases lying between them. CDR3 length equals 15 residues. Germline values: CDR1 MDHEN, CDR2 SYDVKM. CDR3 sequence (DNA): TGTGCCAGCAGTTCTGACAACTCTGGGGCCAACGTCCTGACTTTC. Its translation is CASSSDNSGANVLTF.

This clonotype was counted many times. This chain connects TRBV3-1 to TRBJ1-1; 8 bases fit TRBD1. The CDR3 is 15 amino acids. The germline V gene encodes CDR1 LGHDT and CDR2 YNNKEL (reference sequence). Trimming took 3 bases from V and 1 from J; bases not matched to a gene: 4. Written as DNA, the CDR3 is TGTGCCAGCAGCCATTCAGGACAGGGGAACACTGAAGCTTTCTTT. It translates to CASSHSGQGNTEAFF.

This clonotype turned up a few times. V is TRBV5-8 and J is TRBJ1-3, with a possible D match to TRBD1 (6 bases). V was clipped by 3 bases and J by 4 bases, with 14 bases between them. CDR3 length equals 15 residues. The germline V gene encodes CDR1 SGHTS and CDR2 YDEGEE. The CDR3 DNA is TGTGCCAGCAGCTCGGCACAGGGATCGGGAAACACCATATATTTT. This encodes CASSSAQGSGNTIYF.

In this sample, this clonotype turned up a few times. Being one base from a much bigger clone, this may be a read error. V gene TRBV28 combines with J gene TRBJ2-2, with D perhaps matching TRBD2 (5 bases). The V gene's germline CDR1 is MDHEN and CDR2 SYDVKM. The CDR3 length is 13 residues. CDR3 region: CASSPVYTGEPFF. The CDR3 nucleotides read TGTGCCAGCAGTCCCGTATACACCGGGGAGCCGTTTTTT.

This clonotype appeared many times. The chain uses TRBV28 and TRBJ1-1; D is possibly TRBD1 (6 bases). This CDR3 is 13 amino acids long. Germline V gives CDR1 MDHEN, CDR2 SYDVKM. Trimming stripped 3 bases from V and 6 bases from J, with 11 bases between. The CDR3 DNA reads TGTGCCAGCAGTTTTTACAGGGTCCCTGAAGCTTTCTTT. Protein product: CASSFYRVPEAFF.

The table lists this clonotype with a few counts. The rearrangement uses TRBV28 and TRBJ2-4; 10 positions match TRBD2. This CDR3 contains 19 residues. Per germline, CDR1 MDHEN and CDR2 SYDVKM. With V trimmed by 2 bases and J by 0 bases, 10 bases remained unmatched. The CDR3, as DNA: TGTGCCAGCAGTTTACCCCGAGCGGGAGGGTTGGGAGCCAAAAACATTCAGTACTTC. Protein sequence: CASSLPRAGGLGAKNIQYF.

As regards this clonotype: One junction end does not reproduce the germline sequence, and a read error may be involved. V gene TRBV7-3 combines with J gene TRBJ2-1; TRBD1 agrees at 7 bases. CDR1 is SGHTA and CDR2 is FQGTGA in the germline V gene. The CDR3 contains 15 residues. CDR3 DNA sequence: TGTGCCAGCAGTTTAAAAGGGGGCCGCGGCAATGAGCAGTTCTTC. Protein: CASSLKGGRGNEQFF.

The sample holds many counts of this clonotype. The DNA for the CDR3 is TGCGCCAGCACCCTTGGACAGGGACCCTACGAGCAGTACTTC. Amino acid sequence: CASTLGQGPYEQYF. This chain joins TRBV5-1 and TRBJ2-7; 8 bases are a match to TRBD1. CDR3 length: 14 residues. V lost 6 bases, J lost 2 bases, and 7 bases stayed unmatched. CDR1 and CDR2 (germline): SGHRS, YFSETQ.

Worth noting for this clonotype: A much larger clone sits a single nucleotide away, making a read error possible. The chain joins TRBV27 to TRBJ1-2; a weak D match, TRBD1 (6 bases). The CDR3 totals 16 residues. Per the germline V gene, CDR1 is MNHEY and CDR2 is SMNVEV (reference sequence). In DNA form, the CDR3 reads TGTGCCAGCAGTTTAGATTACGGGGGGGCTAACTATGACTACACCTTC. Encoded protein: CASSLDYGGANYDYTF.